The rows below give T cell receptor beta chains drawn from one sample of a study of T cells after yellow fever vaccination. TCRdb fed the 5' RACE reads into MiXCR, producing one record per CDR3 protein. The sample holds 450,000 to 550,000 distinct CDR3 sequences, 15% to 20% seen once. Sequences were derived from PBMCs, sampled 15 days after the yellow fever booster vaccination. These receptors originate from a man aged 30-40 years who received the YFV17D yellow fever vaccine. The CDR3 runs from the conserved cysteine through the conserved F or W. The D gene is left open where the match is weak. The listing skips clone size in some rows; elsewhere it reads once, few, many or a size class.

>-|-|TRBV20-1|TRBJ2-2
TGCAGTGCTAGAGCAGTAGCCGGGGAGCTGTTTTTT
CSARAVAGELFF
>TRBD1|-|TRBV28|TRBJ2-7
TGTGCCAGCTTCCCGGGACAGGGCTTGTACGAGCAGTACTTC
CASFPGQGLYEQYF
>-|-|TRBV3-1|TRBJ2-7
TGTGCCAGCAGCCGTTCCTATTACGAGCAGTACTTC
CASSRSYYEQYF
>-|-|TRBV6-2/TRBV6-3|TRBJ1-2
TGTGCCAGCAGCTCGAATGACAGGACCGGAGATGGCTACACCTTC
CASSSNDRTGDGYTF
>-|-|TRBV23-1|TRBJ2-3
TGCGCCAGCGGAGTTCAGGAGGGGAACCCTGACACAGATACGCAGTATTTT
CASGVQEGNPDTDTQYF
>TRBD2|few|TRBV6-2/TRBV6-3|TRBJ2-3
TGTGCCAGCTGGGAAAGCGGGAGTTGGACAGATACGCAGTATTTT
CASWESGSWTDTQYF
>TRBD1|few|TRBV10-3|TRBJ1-4
TGTGCCATCTCTAGAGGGGGCGATGAAAAACTGTTTTTT
CAISRGGDEKLFF
>-|-|TRBV6-1|TRBJ2-6
TGTGCCAGCAGCAGCCCGCCTGGGGCCAACGTCCTGACTTTC
CASSSPPGANVLTF
>TRBD1|few|TRBV6-2/TRBV6-3|TRBJ1-2
TGTGCCAGTCGGACAGGCGGTTTTGGCTACACCTTC
CASRTGGFGYTF
>-|-|TRBV21-1|TRBJ2-5
TGTGCCCTGGGAACGGACAGACAAGAGACCCAGTACTTC
CALGTDRQETQYF
>TRBD2|-|TRBV4-3|TRBJ2-7
TGCGCCAGCAGCCAGAGACTAGCGGGAGGCTACGAGCAGTACTTC
CASSQRLAGGYEQYF
>TRBD2|few|TRBV7-9|TRBJ2-7
TGTGCCAGCAGCCGCCCCCCAGGGAGGGACGAGCAGTACTTC
CASSRPPGRDEQYF
>-|once|TRBV6-2/TRBV6-3|TRBJ1-5
TGTGCCAGCAGCCACGGACGGGGGAGCAATCAGCCCCAGCATTTT
CASSHGRGSNQPQHF
>TRBD1|few|TRBV14|TRBJ2-5
TGTGCCAGCAGCCAAGCTCCGGGACAGGGGATCCAGACCCAGTACTTC
CASSQAPGQGIQTQYF
>TRBD2|few|TRBV7-2|TRBJ2-7
TGTGCCAGCAGCGTTACTAGCGGGAGGGCGGCGTACTTC
CASSVTSGRAAYF
>TRBD2|-|TRBV7-7|TRBJ2-1
TGTGCCAGCAGCTTAGTACTAGCGGCCCACAATGAGCAGTTCTTC
CASSLVLAAHNEQFF
>-|few|TRBV15|TRBJ2-7
TGTGCCACCAGCCGCCCCGGGGTCCCCGACTACGAGCAGTACTTC
CATSRPGVPDYEQYF
>TRBD2|few|TRBV7-8|TRBJ2-7
TGTGCCAGCACCCCGGCGGGAGCCTACGAGCAGTACTTC
CASTPAGAYEQYF
>-|many|TRBV28|TRBJ1-1
TGTGCCAGCAAACCCTCACGGCTGGTAGAAGCTTTCTTT
CASKPSRLVEAFF
>-|few|TRBV4-3|TRBJ2-3
TGCGCCAGCAGCCAAGATCTACAGACAGATACGCAGTATTTT
CASSQDLQTDTQYF
>TRBD1|-|TRBV6-1|TRBJ2-5
TGTGCCAGCAGCCGGGGACAGGGCAACGTGGAGACCCAGTACTTC
CASSRGQGNVETQYF
>TRBD1|-|TRBV7-9|TRBJ2-7
TGTGCCAGCAGCCCTTGGGACAGGCTGACCTACGAGCAGTACTTC
CASSPWDRLTYEQYF
>TRBD2|few|TRBV19|TRBJ2-3
TGTGCCAGTAGTATCCGACCGCTATCGGGGACTAGCGGATTGAGAGATACGCAGTATTTT
CASSIRPLSGTSGLRDTQYF
>-|-|TRBV12-3/TRBV12-4|TRBJ1-5
TGTGCCAGCAAAGGACGTAGCGATCAGCCCCAGCATTTT
CASKGRSDQPQHF
>-|few|TRBV6-1|TRBJ2-7
TGTGCCAGCAGTGAGGCGGGAAGGGGCGGTCACGAGCAGTACTTC
CASSEAGRGGHEQYF
>-|few|TRBV11-2|TRBJ2-2
TGTGCCAGCAGCTTCCGGGGCGGGAACACCGGGGAGCTGTTTTTT
CASSFRGGNTGELFF
>-|few|TRBV24-1|TRBJ2-1
TGTGCCACCAGTGATTTTGGAGAGCAGTTCTTC
CATSDFGEQFF
>-|-|TRBV7-2|TRBJ2-7
TGTGCCAGCAGCCGAGGGTCGTTCCTGTACGAGCAGTACTTC
CASSRGSFLYEQYF
>-|few|TRBV5-6|TRBJ2-7
TGTGCCAGCAGCTTAATCCAGAGAAGGTACGAGCAGTACTTC
CASSLIQRRYEQYF
>-|-|TRBV20-1|TRBJ2-7
TGCAGTGCTAGTCCCGGGACACACTACGAGCAGTACTTC
CSASPGTHYEQYF
>TRBD1|-|TRBV12-3/TRBV12-4|TRBJ1-1
TGTGCCAGCGTAACCGGGACAGAGAACACTGAAGCTTTCTTT
CASVTGTENTEAFF
>-|-|TRBV7-2|TRBJ2-5
TGTGCCAGCAGCCAGGACAGTTTAGGGGAGACCCAGTACTTC
CASSQDSLGETQYF
>-|-|TRBV20-1|TRBJ2-4
TGCAGTGCCCGACAAGGCGGCATTCAGTACTTC
CSARQGGIQYF
>TRBD1|few|TRBV27|TRBJ2-1
TGTGCCAGCAGTGGGGGACAGGTTTACAATGAGCAGTTCTTC
CASSGGQVYNEQFF
>TRBD2|-|TRBV10-3|TRBJ2-7
TGTGCCATAGGGGGAAAGCGGGAGTCCTTTGAGCAGTACTTC
CAIGGKRESFEQYF
>TRBD1|-|TRBV20-1|TRBJ1-2
TGCAGTGCCGCCGACCGGGACAGAGGATGGGGTGGCTACACCTTC
CSAADRDRGWGGYTF
>-|few|TRBV5-1|TRBJ1-1
TGCGCCAGCGGAAGTACGAACACTGAAGCTTTCTTT
CASGSTNTEAFF
>TRBD2|few|TRBV15|TRBJ2-7
TGTGCCACCAGCAGAGGCGGGAGCTCCTACGAGCAGTACTTC
CATSRGGSSYEQYF
>-|few|TRBV20-1|TRBJ2-6
TGCAGTGCTAGAGATCCCTTCTCTGGGGCCAACGTCCTGACTTTC
CSARDPFSGANVLTF
>TRBD2|few|TRBV29-1|TRBJ2-7
TGCAGCGCTGGACTAGCGGACTACGAGCAGTACTTC
CSAGLADYEQYF
>TRBD1|-|TRBV18|TRBJ2-5
TGTGCCAGCTCGCGGGACAGGTTGGAGACCCAGTACTTC
CASSRDRLETQYF
>-|-|TRBV7-2|TRBJ2-1
TGTGCCAGCGGGCCTGGGCATGCCTCCAATGAGCAGTTCTTC
CASGPGHASNEQFF
>-|few|TRBV29-1|TRBJ2-7
TGCAGCGTTGTTCCGGAAAAAGCCTACGAGCAGTACTTC
CSVVPEKAYEQYF
>-|few|TRBV7-9|TRBJ1-4
TGTGCCAGCAGCCCGGGACTCTCTAATGAAAAACTGTTTTTT
CASSPGLSNEKLFF
>TRBD1|few|TRBV7-2|TRBJ2-7
TGTGCCAGCAGCTTAGCATGGCCGGGGACAGGAGCATACGAGCAGTACTTC
CASSLAWPGTGAYEQYF
>TRBD2|few|TRBV19|TRBJ2-4
TGTGCCAGTAGGGGACTAGCGGGAGGGTACAAAAACATTCAGTACTTC
CASRGLAGGYKNIQYF
>-|few|TRBV12-3/TRBV12-4|TRBJ1-4
TGTGCCAGCAGTTTTTCCGCATTTAATGAAAAACTGTTTTTT
CASSFSAFNEKLFF
>TRBD2|-|TRBV20-1|TRBJ2-1
TGCAGTGCTAGAGCTCCGGGCGGGACTAGCGCGATCTTC
CSARAPGGTSAIF
>-|-|TRBV7-8|TRBJ1-5
TGTGCCAGCAGCTTAGTGGGGGGGTTCAATCAGCCCCAGCATTTT
CASSLVGGFNQPQHF
>TRBD1|few|TRBV7-3|TRBJ2-3
TGTGCCAGCAGCTTACTCTTGACAGGGGGCCGGGATACGCAGTATTTT
CASSLLLTGGRDTQYF
>-|-|TRBV7-2|TRBJ2-1
TGTGCCAGCAGCTTATCTTGGCATGAGCAGTTCTTC
CASSLSWHEQFF
>-|many|TRBV7-9|TRBJ2-5
TGTGCCAGCAGCTTAGCGCGTCTGGAGACCCAGTACTTC
CASSLARLETQYF
>-|once|TRBV13|TRBJ2-5
TGTGCCAGCAGTCCCCAGGGCCTCCAAGAGACCCAGTACTTC
CASSPQGLQETQYF
>TRBD1|few|TRBV5-1|TRBJ1-1
TGCGCCAGCAGCTTGGATTCTGGGCTCAGGGGGCGAGCTGAAGCTTTCTTT
CASSLDSGLRGRAEAFF
>-|many|TRBV20-1|TRBJ1-2
TGCAGTGGGACGGGCGGAACCTATGGCTACACCTTC
CSGTGGTYGYTF